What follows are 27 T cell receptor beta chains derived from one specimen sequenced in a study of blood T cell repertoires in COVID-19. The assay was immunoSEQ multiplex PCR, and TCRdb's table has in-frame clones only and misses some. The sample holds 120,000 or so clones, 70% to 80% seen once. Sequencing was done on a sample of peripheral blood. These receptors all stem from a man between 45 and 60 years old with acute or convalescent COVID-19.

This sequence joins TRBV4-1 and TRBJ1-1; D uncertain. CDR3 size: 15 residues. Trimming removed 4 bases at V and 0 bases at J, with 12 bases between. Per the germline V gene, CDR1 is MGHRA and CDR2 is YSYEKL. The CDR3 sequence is CASSPLAILNTEAFF. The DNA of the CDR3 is TGCGCCAGCAGCCCCCTAGCGATCCTGAACACTGAAGCTTTCTTT.

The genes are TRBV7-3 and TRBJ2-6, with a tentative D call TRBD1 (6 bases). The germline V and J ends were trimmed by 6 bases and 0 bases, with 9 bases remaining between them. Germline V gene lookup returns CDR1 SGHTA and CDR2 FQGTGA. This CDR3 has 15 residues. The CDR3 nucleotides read TGTGCCAGCAGTTTGGACAGCTCTGGGGCCAACGTCCTGACTTTC. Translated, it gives CASSLDSSGANVLTF.

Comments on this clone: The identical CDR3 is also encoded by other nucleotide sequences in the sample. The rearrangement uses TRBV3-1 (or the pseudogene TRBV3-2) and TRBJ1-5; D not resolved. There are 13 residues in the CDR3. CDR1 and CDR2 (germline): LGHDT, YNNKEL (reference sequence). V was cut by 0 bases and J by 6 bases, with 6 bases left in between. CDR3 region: CASSQDLFQPQHF. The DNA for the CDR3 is TGTGCCAGCAGCCAAGATCTATTTCAGCCCCAGCATTTT.

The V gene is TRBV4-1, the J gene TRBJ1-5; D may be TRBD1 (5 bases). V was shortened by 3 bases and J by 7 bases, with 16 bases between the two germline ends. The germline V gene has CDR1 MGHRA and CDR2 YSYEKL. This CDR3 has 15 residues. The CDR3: CASSHEVGGWQPQHF. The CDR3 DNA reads TGCGCCAGCAGCCATGAAGTCGGGGGTTGGCAGCCCCAGCATTTT.

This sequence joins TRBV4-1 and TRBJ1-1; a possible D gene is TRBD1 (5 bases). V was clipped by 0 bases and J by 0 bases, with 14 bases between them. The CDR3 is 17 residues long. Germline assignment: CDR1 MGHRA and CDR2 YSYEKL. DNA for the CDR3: TGCGCCAGCAGCCAAGATGGCAGGGCTTCGATGAACACTGAAGCTTTCTTT. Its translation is CASSQDGRASMNTEAFF.

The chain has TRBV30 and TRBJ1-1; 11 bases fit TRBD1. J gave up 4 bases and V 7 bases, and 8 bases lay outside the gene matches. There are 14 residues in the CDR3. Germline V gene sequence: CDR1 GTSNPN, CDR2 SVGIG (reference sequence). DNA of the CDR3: TGTGCCTTGGACAGGGGGCTGGGGGGCACTGAAGCTTTCTTT. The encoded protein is CALDRGLGGTEAFF.

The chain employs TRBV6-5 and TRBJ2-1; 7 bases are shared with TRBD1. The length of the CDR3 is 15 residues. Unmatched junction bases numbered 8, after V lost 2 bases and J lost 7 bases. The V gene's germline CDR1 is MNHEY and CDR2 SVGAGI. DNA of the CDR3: TGTGCCAGCAGTTACAGAGGGGGCAACAGGAATGAGCAGTTCTTC. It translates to CASSYRGGNRNEQFF.

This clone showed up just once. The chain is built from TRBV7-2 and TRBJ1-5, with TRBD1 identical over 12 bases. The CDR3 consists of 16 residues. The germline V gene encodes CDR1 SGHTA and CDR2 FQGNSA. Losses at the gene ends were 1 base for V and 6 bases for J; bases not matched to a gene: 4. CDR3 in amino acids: CASSLGDRGRGQPQHF. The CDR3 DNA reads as TGTGCCAGCAGCTTAGGGGACAGGGGGCGCGGTCAGCCCCAGCATTTT.

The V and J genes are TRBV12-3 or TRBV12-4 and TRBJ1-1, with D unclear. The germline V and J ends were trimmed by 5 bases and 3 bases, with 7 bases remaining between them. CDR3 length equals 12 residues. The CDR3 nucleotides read TGTGCCAGCAGTCCCCGGGACACTGAAGCTTTCTTT. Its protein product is CASSPRDTEAFF.

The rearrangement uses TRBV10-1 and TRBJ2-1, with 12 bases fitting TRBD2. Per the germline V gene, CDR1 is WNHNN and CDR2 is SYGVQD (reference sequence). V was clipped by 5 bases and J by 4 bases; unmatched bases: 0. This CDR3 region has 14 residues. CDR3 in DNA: TGCGCCAGCAGTACTAGCGGGGGGTACAATGAGCAGTTCTTC. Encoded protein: CASSTSGGYNEQFF.

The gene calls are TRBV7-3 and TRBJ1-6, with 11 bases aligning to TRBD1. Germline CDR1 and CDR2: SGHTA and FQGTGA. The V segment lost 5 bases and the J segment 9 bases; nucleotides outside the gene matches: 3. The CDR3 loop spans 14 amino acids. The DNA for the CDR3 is TGTGCCAGCAGCCCAGGGACAGGGGGTTCACCCCTCCACTTT. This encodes CASSPGTGGSPLHF.

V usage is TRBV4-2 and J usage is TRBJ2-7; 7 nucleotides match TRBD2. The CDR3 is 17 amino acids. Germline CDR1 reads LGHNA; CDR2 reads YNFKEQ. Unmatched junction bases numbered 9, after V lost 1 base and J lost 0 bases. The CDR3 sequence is CASSQGPGTMSSYEQYF. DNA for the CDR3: TGTGCCAGCAGCCAAGGGCCCGGGACTATGAGCTCCTACGAGCAGTACTTC.

This chain's CDR3 is CSVALDRGTDTEAFF. DNA of the CDR3: TGCAGCGTTGCCTTGGACAGGGGAACGGACACTGAAGCTTTCTTT. The J gene is TRBJ1-1, the V gene TRBV29-1; TRBD1 matches 9 bases. There are 15 residues in the CDR3. Unmatched junction bases numbered 9, after V lost 4 bases and J lost 3 bases. CDR1 and CDR2 from the germline V gene are SQVTM and ANQGSEA.

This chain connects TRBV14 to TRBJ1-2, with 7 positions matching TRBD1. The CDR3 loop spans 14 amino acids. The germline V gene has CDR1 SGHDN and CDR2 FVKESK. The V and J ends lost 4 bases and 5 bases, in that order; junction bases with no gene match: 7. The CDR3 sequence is CASSPGTDLYGYTF. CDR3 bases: TGTGCCAGCAGCCCCGGGACAGACCTTTATGGCTACACCTTC.

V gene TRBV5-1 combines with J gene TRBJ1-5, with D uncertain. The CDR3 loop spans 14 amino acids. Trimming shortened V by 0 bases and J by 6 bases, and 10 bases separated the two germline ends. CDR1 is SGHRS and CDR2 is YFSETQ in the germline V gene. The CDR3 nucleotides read TGCGCCAGCAGCTTGGGTGGTGAGAGTCAGCCCCAGCATTTT. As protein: CASSLGGESQPQHF.

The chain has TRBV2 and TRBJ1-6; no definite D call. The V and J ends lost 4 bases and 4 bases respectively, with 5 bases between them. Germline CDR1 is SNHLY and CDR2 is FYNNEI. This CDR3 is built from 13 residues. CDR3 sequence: CASSGQYNSPLHF. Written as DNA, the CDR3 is TGTGCCAGCAGTGGGCAGTATAATTCACCCCTCCACTTT.

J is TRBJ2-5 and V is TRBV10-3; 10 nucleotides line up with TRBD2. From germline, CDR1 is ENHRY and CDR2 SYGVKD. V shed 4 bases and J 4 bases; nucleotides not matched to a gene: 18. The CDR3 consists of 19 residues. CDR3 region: CAISADGASSGSPRETQYF. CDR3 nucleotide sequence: TGTGCCATCAGTGCGGACGGTGCGTCTAGCGGGAGCCCACGAGAGACCCAGTACTTC.

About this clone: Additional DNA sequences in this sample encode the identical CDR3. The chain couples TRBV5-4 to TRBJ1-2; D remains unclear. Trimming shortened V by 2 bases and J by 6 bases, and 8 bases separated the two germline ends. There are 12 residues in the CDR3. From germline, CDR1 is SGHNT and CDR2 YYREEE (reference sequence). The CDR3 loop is CASSFGGNGYTF. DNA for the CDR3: TGTGCCAGCAGCTTTGGAGGGAATGGCTACACCTTC.

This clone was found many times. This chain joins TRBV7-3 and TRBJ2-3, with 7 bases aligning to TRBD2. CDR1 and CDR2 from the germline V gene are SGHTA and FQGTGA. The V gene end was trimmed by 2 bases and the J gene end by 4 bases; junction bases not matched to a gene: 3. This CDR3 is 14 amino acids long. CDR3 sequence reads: CASSLGGSPDTQYF. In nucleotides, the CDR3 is TGTGCCAGCAGCTTAGGCGGGAGCCCAGATACGCAGTATTTT.

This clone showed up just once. This chain's CDR3 is CASSGRGSPLHF. The DNA of the CDR3 is TGCGCCAGCAGTGGCAGGGGTTCACCCCTCCACTTT. V gene TRBV10-1 combines with J gene TRBJ1-6; D is perhaps TRBD1 (6 bases). This CDR3 spans 12 amino acids. The germline V gene encodes CDR1 WNHNN and CDR2 SYGVQD (reference sequence). V was shortened by 4 bases and J by 9 bases, with 7 bases between the two germline ends.

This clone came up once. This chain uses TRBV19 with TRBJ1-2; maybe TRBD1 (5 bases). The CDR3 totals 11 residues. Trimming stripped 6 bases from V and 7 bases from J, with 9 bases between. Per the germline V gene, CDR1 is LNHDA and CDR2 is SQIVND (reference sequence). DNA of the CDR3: TGTGCCAGTAGACAAGGGGTTGGCTACACCTTC. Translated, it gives CASRQGVGYTF. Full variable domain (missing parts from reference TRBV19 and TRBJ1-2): DGGITQSPKYLFRKEGQNVTLSCEQNLNHDAMYWYRQDPGQGLRLIYYSQIVNDFQKGDIAEGYSVSREKKESFPLTVTSAQKNPTAFYLCASRQGVGYTFGSGTRLTVV.

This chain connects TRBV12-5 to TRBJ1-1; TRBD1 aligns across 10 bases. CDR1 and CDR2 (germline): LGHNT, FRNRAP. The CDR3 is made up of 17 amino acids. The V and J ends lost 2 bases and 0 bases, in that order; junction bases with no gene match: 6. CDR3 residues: CASGLPGQGIMNTEAFF. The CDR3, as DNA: TGTGCTAGTGGTTTGCCGGGACAGGGGATCATGAACACTGAAGCTTTCTTT.

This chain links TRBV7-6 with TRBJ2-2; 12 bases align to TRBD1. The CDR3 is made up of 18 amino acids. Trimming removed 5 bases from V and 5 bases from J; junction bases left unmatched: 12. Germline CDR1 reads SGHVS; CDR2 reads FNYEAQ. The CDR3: CASSRGLPGQGATGELFF. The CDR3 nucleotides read TGTGCCAGCAGCCGCGGTCTTCCGGGACAGGGGGCAACCGGGGAGCTGTTTTTT. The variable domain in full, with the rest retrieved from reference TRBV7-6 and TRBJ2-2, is GAGVSQSPRYKVTKRGQDVALRCDPISGHVSLYWYRQALGQGPEFLTYFNYEAQQDKSGLPNDRFSAERPEGSISTLTIQRTEQRDSAMYRCASSRGLPGQGATGELFFGEGSRLTVL.

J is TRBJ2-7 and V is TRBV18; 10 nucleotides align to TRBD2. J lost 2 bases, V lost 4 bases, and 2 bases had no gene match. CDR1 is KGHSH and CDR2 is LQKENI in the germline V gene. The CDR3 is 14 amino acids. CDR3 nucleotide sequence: TGTGCCAGCTCACTAGCGGGAGGACCCTACGAGCAGTACTTC. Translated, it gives CASSLAGGPYEQYF.

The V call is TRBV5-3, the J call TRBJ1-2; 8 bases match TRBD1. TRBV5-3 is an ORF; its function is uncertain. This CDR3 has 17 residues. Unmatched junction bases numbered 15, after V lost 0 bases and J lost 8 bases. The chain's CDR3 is CARSLESGGAGRFGYTF. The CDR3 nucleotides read TGTGCCAGAAGCTTGGAGTCAGGGGGCGCGGGACGGTTCGGCTACACCTTC.

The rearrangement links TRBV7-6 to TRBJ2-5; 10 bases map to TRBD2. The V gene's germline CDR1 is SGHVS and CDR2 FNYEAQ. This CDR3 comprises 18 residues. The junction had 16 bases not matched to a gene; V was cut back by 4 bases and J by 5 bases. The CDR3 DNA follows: TGTGCCAGCAGCTCAAGGGGACTAGCGATCACGCGAGGGGAGACCCAGTACTTC. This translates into CASSSRGLAITRGETQYF.

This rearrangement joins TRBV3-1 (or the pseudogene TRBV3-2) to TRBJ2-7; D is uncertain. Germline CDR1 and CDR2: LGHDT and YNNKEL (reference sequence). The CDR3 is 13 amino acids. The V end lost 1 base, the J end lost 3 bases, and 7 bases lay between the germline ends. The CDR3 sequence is CASSQGENYEQYF. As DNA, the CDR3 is TGTGCCAGCAGCCAAGGCGAAAACTACGAGCAGTACTTC.